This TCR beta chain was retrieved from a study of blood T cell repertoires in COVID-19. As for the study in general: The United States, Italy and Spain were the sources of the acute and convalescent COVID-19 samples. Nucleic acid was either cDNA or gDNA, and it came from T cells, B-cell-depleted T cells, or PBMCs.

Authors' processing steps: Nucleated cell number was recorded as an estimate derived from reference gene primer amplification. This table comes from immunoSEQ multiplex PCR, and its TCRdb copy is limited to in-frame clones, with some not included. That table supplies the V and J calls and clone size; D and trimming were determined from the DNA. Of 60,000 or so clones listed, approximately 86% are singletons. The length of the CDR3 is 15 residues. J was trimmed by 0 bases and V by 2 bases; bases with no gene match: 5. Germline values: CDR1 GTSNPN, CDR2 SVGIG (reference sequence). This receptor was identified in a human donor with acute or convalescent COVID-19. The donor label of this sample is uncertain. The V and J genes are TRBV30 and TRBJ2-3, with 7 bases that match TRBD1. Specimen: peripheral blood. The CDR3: CAWSPGQTSTDTQYF. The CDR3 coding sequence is TGTGCCTGGAGTCCGGGACAGACTAGCACAGATACGCAGTATTTT.